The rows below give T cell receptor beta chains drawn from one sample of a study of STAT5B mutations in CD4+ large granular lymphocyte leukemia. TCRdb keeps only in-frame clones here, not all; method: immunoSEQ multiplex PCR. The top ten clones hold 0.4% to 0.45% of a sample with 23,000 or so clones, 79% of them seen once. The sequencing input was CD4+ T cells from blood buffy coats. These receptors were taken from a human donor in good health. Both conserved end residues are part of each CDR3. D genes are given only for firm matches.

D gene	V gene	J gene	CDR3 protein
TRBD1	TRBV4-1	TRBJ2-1	CASSRTGVDYNEQFF
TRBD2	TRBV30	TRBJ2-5	CAWSVGPAGADQYF
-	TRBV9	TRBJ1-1	CASSGQQNTEAFF
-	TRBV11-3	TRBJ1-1	CASSLTGPNTEAFF
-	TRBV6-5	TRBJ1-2	CASMDPLTF
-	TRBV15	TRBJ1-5	CATSRVRDQPQHF
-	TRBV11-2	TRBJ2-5	CASSWGARETQYF
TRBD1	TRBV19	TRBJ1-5	CASRGTGSNQPQHF
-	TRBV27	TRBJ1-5	CASSRENSNQPQHF
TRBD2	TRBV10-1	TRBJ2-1	CASSDLAGLGNEQFF
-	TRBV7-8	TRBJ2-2	CASSSRFGSSNTGELFF
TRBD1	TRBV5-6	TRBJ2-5	CASSWGQLEQETQYF
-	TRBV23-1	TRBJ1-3	CASSQRPRRGGAGNTIYF
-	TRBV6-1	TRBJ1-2	CASSDPGLRNYGYTF
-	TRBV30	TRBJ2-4	CAWSVPGNIQYF
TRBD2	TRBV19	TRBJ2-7	CASSPQIAGVEEQYF
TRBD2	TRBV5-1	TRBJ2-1	CASTETGLASNEQFF
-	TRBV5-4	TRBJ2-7	CASSWGDNRHEQYF
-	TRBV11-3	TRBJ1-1	CASSLGQGNTEAFF
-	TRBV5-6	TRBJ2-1	CASSDGLWSSYNEQFF
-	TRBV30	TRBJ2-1	CAWGSLPAPYNEQFF